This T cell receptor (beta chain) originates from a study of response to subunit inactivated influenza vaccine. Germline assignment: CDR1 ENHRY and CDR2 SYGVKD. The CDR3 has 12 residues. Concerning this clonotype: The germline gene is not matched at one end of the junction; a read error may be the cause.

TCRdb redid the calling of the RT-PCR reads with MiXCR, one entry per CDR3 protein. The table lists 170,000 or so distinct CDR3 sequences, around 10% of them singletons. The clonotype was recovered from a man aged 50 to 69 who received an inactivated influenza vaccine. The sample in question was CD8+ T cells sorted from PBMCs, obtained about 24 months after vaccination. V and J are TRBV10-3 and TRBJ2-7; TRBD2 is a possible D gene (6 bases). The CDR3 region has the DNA TGTGCCATCAGCCGGGACTCCTCCGAGCAGTACTTC. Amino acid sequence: CAISRDSSEQYF.